This TCR beta chain was sequenced during a study of CD8+CD57+ T cells in acquired aplastic anemia. Study-level information: Average DNA yield from sorted CD4+ and CD8+ cells was about 2.9 ug. Findings and limits, study-wide: Patients and controls turned out to have roughly 29 CD8+ CDR3 sequences in common.

The use of genomic DNA as template underpinned the TCR beta VDJ and CDR3 profiling. TCRdb re-analysed the reads in MiXCR, keeping a single row per CDR3 protein. Of roughly 86,000 distinct CDR3 sequences in the sample, about 45% were seen once. Trimming left V 3 bases short and J 8 bases short, with 20 bases between. Germline CDR1 is MDHEN and CDR2 is SYDVKM. This CDR3 region has 17 residues. Notes on this clonotype: What it binds is unknown.

The chain couples TRBV28 to TRBJ1-6; D may be TRBD1 (6 bases). Sequencing was carried out using sorted CD4+, CD8+, or CD8+CD57+ T cells (not recorded which) from PBMCs. The sequence came from a human donor in good health, serving as a control. Here the CDR3 DNA reads TGTGCCAGCAGTTTTAGTTGGGGGGCCTCATCGGATTCACCCCTCCACTTT. Its protein is CASSFSWGASSDSPLHF.